Listed here are 29 T cell receptor beta chains from one sample, sequenced in a study of blood T cell repertoires in COVID-19. Using immunoSEQ multiplex PCR, the repertoire was profiled, and TCRdb retains in-frame clones only, with some absent. Of some 61,000 clones in the sample, 75% to 90% are singletons; the top ten hold about 8.3%. Material for sequencing was peripheral blood. Receptors were obtained from a young man with acute or convalescent COVID-19.

This clone occurred once. The V call is TRBV25-1, the J call TRBJ1-2; maybe TRBD1 (5 bases). The CDR3 is 12 amino acids. Trimming left V 9 bases short and J 8 bases short, with 16 bases between. Per germline, CDR1 MGHDK and CDR2 SYGVNS. CDR3 in amino acids: CARPQGSEGYTF. The DNA of the CDR3 is TGTGCCAGACCCCAGGGATCGGAAGGCTACACCTTC.

The rearrangement joins TRBV25-1 to TRBJ2-1; TRBD2 aligns across 9 bases. Trimming removed 2 bases from V and 4 bases from J; junction bases left unmatched: 6. The CDR3 runs 16 residues. Germline assignment: CDR1 MGHDK and CDR2 SYGVNS. The CDR3 nucleotides are TGTGCCAGCAGTGAAGGCGGGACTAGCAAATACAATGAGCAGTTCTTC. This sequence encodes CASSEGGTSKYNEQFF.

This chain connects TRBV14 to TRBJ2-7, with 9 nucleotides matching TRBD1. CDR1 SGHDN and CDR2 FVKESK come from the germline V gene. This CDR3 has 17 residues. The junction had 10 bases not matched to a gene; V was cut back by 0 bases and J by 4 bases. This CDR3 is CASSQDITGGVLYEQYF. In nucleotides, the CDR3 is TGTGCCAGCAGCCAAGATATAACAGGGGGCGTTCTGTACGAGCAGTACTTC.

The rearrangement uses TRBV9 and TRBJ1-2; D is uncertain. Trimming cost V 0 bases and J 4 bases, with 10 bases left between them. The CDR3 is 14 amino acids. Germline CDR1 SGDLS, CDR2 YYNGEE. DNA for the CDR3: TGTGCCAGCAGCGTAGATTCACACCCCTATGGCTACACCTTC. It encodes CASSVDSHPYGYTF.

This chain joins TRBV19 and TRBJ2-5, with D possibly TRBD1 on 6 matching bases. The CDR3 consists of 14 residues. Trimming removed 6 bases from V and 2 bases from J, with 13 bases in between. Germline CDR1 reads LNHDA; CDR2 reads SQIVND (reference sequence). The chain's CDR3 is CASRATGWQETQYF. CDR3 bases: TGTGCCAGTAGAGCTACAGGGTGGCAAGAGACCCAGTACTTC.

The chain carries TRBV6-2 or TRBV6-3 and TRBJ1-5; D is ambiguous. This CDR3 has 15 residues. Germline values: CDR1 MNHEY, CDR2 SVGEGT. V was pared by 2 bases and J by 1 base, with 9 bases between. CDR3 DNA sequence: TGTGCCAGCAGTTACGCGGGTTTGAGCAATCAGCCCCAGCATTTT. It specifies CASSYAGLSNQPQHF.

This chain joins TRBV5-4 and TRBJ2-3; D uncertain. The germline gives CDR1 SGHNT, CDR2 YYREEE (reference sequence). V was pared by 7 bases and J by 0 bases, with 12 bases between. CDR3 length equals 14 residues. CDR3: CASGSSRSTDTQYF. For the CDR3, the DNA is TGTGCCAGCGGTAGTAGCCGAAGCACAGATACGCAGTATTTT.

The chain has TRBV6-1 and TRBJ2-1, with 8 bases identical to TRBD2. This CDR3 spans 16 amino acids. Trimming took 4 bases from V and 8 from J; bases not matched to a gene: 13. Germline assignment: CDR1 MNHNS and CDR2 SASEGT. The CDR3 here is CASSGSGTSFMHEQFF. The CDR3 DNA follows: TGTGCCAGCAGTGGTTCCGGGACTAGTTTCATGCATGAGCAGTTCTTC.

The chain uses TRBV6-5 and TRBJ2-7; D perhaps matches TRBD1 (6 bases). The CDR3 totals 13 residues. The V gene's germline CDR1 is MNHEY and CDR2 SVGAGI. Trimming removed 10 bases from V and 7 bases from J, with 20 bases in between. This chain's CDR3 is CAIRIGQSWEQYF. In DNA, the CDR3 is TGTGCCATAAGAATAGGACAGTCTTGGGAGCAGTACTTC.

The rearrangement links TRBV5-1 to TRBJ2-1, with TRBD1 as a possible D gene (5 bases). This CDR3 region has 14 residues. CDR1 and CDR2 from the germline V gene are SGHRS and YFSETQ. Trimming pared 2 bases from V and 5 bases from J, leaving 11 bases between. CDR3 bases: TGCGCCAGCAGCTTTTTGGTAGGGGACAATGAGCAGTTCTTC. Translated: CASSFLVGDNEQFF.

V usage is TRBV5-6 and J usage is TRBJ1-4; D gene ambiguous. From germline, CDR1 is SGHDT and CDR2 YYEEEE. The V gene lost 2 bases and the J gene lost 0 bases, with 11 bases spanning the gap. This CDR3 comprises 16 residues. The CDR3, as DNA: TGTGCCAGCAGCTTTGTTGGGCACCCAACTAATGAAAAACTGTTTTTT. It translates to CASSFVGHPTNEKLFF.

This rearrangement joins TRBV20-1 to TRBJ2-3, with D perhaps TRBD2 (7 bases). V was trimmed by 3 bases and J by 0 bases, leaving 16 bases between them. CDR1 and CDR2 (germline): DFQATT, SNEGSKA (reference sequence). The CDR3 loop spans 16 amino acids. This chain's CDR3 is CSASRGEGPSTDTQYF. CDR3 DNA: TGCAGTGCTAGTAGGGGGGAGGGTCCAAGCACAGATACGCAGTATTTT.

The genes are TRBV30 and TRBJ1-1; 7 bases line up with TRBD1. The CDR3 loop spans 14 amino acids. V lost 4 bases, J lost 11 bases, and 16 bases stayed unmatched. Germline loops: CDR1 GTSNPN, CDR2 SVGIG (reference sequence). CDR3 amino acids: CAWTADRTRLGAFF. CDR3 bases: TGTGCCTGGACCGCGGACAGGACCCGCTTGGGGGCTTTCTTT.

This clone was counted a few times. The chain employs TRBV30 and TRBJ1-6; 11 bases fit TRBD1. The CDR3 loop spans 14 amino acids. V lost 5 bases, J lost 5 bases, and 2 bases stayed unmatched. Germline CDR1 reads GTSNPN; CDR2 reads SVGIG (reference sequence). The CDR3: CAWGQGANNSPLHF. The CDR3 nucleotides read TGTGCCTGGGGACAGGGGGCAAATAATTCACCCCTCCACTTT.

This clone was recorded only once. The chain carries TRBV5-1 and TRBJ1-2; TRBD1 is a possible D gene (6 bases). Germline V gene lookup returns CDR1 SGHRS and CDR2 YFSETQ. The CDR3 has 13 amino acids. V lost 4 bases to trimming and J lost 1 base, with 8 bases between them. CDR3 sequence reads: CASSVDSNYGYTF. The CDR3 coding sequence is TGCGCCAGCAGCGTGGACAGTAACTATGGCTACACCTTC. Variable domain in full (rest from reference TRBV5-1 and TRBJ1-2): KAGVTQTPRYLIKTRGQQVTLSCSPISGHRSVSWYQQTPGQGLQFLFEYFSETQRNKGNFPGRFSGRQFSNSRSEMNVSTLELGDSALYLCASSVDSNYGYTFGSGTRLTVV.

This chain links TRBV18 with TRBJ2-1, with 7 bases matching TRBD2. The CDR3 loop spans 18 amino acids. Germline assignment: CDR1 KGHSH and CDR2 LQKENI. V lost 0 bases to trimming and J lost 6 bases; unmatched junction nucleotides: 14. This CDR3 is CASSPPKALAATSNEQFF. In nucleotides, the CDR3 is TGTGCCAGCTCACCACCTAAAGCTCTAGCGGCCACCTCCAATGAGCAGTTCTTC.

This chain connects TRBV5-5 to TRBJ2-3; D is possibly TRBD2 (5 bases). The length of the CDR3 is 15 residues. V gave up 0 bases and J gave up 0 bases, with 8 bases separating them. CDR1 and CDR2 (germline): SGHKS, YYEKEE (reference sequence). The CDR3 nucleotides read TGTGCCAGCAGCTTGGAGACTACTAGCACAGATACGCAGTATTTT. This sequence encodes CASSLETTSTDTQYF.

The rearrangement joins TRBV24-1 to TRBJ2-7; 8 positions match TRBD1. The CDR3 loop spans 14 amino acids. Looked up from germline, CDR1 is KGHDR and CDR2 is SFDVKD. Trimming at V came to 10 bases and at J to 4 bases, leaving 11 bases not matched to a gene. CDR3 DNA sequence: TGTGCCACTTCTCCGCGGGACAGGCAATACGAGCAGTACTTC. It codes for CATSPRDRQYEQYF.

V and J are TRBV7-3 and TRBJ2-2; 9 bases fit TRBD1. Unmatched junction bases numbered 3, after V lost 5 bases and J lost 5 bases. This CDR3 contains 14 residues. CDR1 is SGHTA and CDR2 is FQGTGA in the germline V gene. The CDR3 sequence is CASSPGTGTGELFF. The CDR3 coding sequence is TGTGCCAGCAGCCCCGGGACAGGGACCGGGGAGCTGTTTTTT. Using reference TRBV7-3 and TRBJ2-2 for the parts outside the CDR3, the full variable domain is GAGVSQTPSNKVTEKGKYVELRCDPISGHTALYWYRQSLGQGPEFLIYFQGTGAADDSGLPNDRFFAVRPEGSVSTLKIQRTERGDSAVYLCASSPGTGTGELFFGEGSRLTVL.

The chain couples TRBV7-9 to TRBJ1-1; no firm D call. The V gene lost 3 bases and the J gene lost 4 bases, with 12 bases spanning the gap. The germline gives CDR1 SEHNR, CDR2 FQNEAQ (reference sequence). The CDR3 contains 14 residues. CDR3 in amino acids: CASSFETVPTEAFF. Here the CDR3 DNA reads TGTGCCAGCAGCTTTGAAACAGTACCCACTGAAGCTTTCTTT.

The V gene is TRBV7-2, the J gene TRBJ2-1; D not resolved. V was trimmed by 0 bases and J by 10 bases, leaving 13 bases between them. The CDR3 loop spans 14 amino acids. Germline CDR1 and CDR2: SGHTA and FQGNSA. The CDR3 DNA sequence: TGTGCCAGCAGCTTAGCGAGGCAAGGTCACGAGCAGTTCTTC. Its translation: CASSLARQGHEQFF.

The chain employs TRBV7-6 and TRBJ2-3; TRBD2 aligns across 8 bases. Germline V gene data show CDR1 as SGHVS and CDR2 as FNYEAQ. CDR3 length equals 15 residues. The V segment lost 1 base and the J segment 11 bases; nucleotides outside the gene matches: 11. CDR3 loop: CASSLEIAGRGGQYF. CDR3 in DNA: TGTGCCAGCAGCTTAGAAATAGCGGGACGGGGGGGGCAGTATTTT.

The V and J genes are TRBV4-3 and TRBJ2-6; perhaps TRBD2 as D (5 bases). Germline CDR1 LGHNA, CDR2 YSLEER. The V gene lost 0 bases and the J gene lost 4 bases, with 10 bases spanning the gap. This CDR3 spans 16 amino acids. CDR3 DNA sequence: TGCGCCAGCAGCCAAGAAGAGGGAACCGGGGCCAACGTCCTGACTTTC. It translates to CASSQEEGTGANVLTF.

The gene calls are TRBV7-9 and TRBJ1-4, with D possibly TRBD1 on 5 matching bases. Germline CDR1 is SEHNR and CDR2 is FQNEAQ (reference sequence). The CDR3 consists of 15 residues. V gave up 8 bases and J gave up 12 bases, with 25 bases separating them. DNA of the CDR3: TGTGCCAGCCGCTCCCCCGGGGGGGGATTAGGTGAACTGTTTTTT. Translating gives CASRSPGGGLGELFF. Looking up the rest from reference TRBV7-9 and TRBJ1-4 gives the full variable domain: DTGVSQNPRHKITKRGQNVTFRCDPISEHNRLYWYRQTLGQGPEFLTYFQNEAQLEKSRLLSDRFSAERPKGSFSTLEIQRTEQGDSAMYLCASRSPGGGLGELFFGSGTQLSVL.

DNA for the CDR3: TGTGCCAGCAGCTTACTAGCCGGATCCTATGGCTACACCTTC. This gives the protein CASSLLAGSYGYTF. This chain links TRBV7-2 with TRBJ1-2; D unresolved. Germline values: CDR1 SGHTA, CDR2 FQGNSA. The CDR3 loop spans 14 amino acids. The germline V and J ends were trimmed by 2 bases and 4 bases, with 11 bases remaining between them.

The chain combines TRBV7-3 with TRBJ2-3; 10 bases line up with TRBD1. The V and J ends lost 4 bases and 4 bases, in that order; junction bases with no gene match: 2. Germline V gene lookup returns CDR1 SGHTA and CDR2 FQGTGA. This CDR3 contains 14 residues. The DNA of the CDR3 is TGTGCCAGCAGCTCGACAGGGGGCGCAGATACGCAGTATTTT. It encodes CASSSTGGADTQYF. Variable domain in full (rest from reference TRBV7-3 and TRBJ2-3): GAGVSQTPSNKVTEKGKYVELRCDPISGHTALYWYRQSLGQGPEFLIYFQGTGAADDSGLPNDRFFAVRPEGSVSTLKIQRTERGDSAVYLCASSSTGGADTQYFGPGTRLTVL.

This clone is a singleton in its sample. The chain uses TRBV5-1 and TRBJ2-2, with TRBD2 matching over 13 bases. The CDR3 spans 16 residues. Trimming cost V 5 bases and J 6 bases; bases outside gene matches: 7. Germline-derived CDR1 and CDR2 are SGHRS and YFSETQ. CDR3 protein: CASSSGGLAGPGELFF. The DNA of the CDR3 is TGCGCCAGCAGTTCAGGGGGACTAGCGGGGCCCGGGGAGCTGTTTTTT.

The genes are TRBV9 and TRBJ2-6; D gene ambiguous. The V gene's germline CDR1 is SGDLS and CDR2 YYNGEE. V lost 5 bases and J 0 bases, leaving 9 bases between the germline ends. The CDR3 runs to 15 residues. CDR3 in amino acids: CASSGRGSGANVLTF. The CDR3 region has the DNA TGTGCCAGCAGTGGGCGTGGCTCTGGGGCCAACGTCCTGACTTTC.

This chain links TRBV5-1 with TRBJ2-1; 10 bases are shared with TRBD2. Germline-derived CDR1 and CDR2 are SGHRS and YFSETQ. The CDR3 is 16 amino acids. V lost 0 bases and J lost 7; bases outside the gene matches: 7. The CDR3 region is CASSLVSSGRLNEQFF. The CDR3 region has the DNA TGCGCCAGCAGCTTGGTATCTAGCGGGAGATTGAATGAGCAGTTCTTC.